This TCR beta chain was recorded in a study of control samples from healthy donors and cancer patients (dated by TCRdb to about 2020). On this clone itself: Its antigen remains unidentified. Per-nucleotide qualities are absent, and no much larger clonotype sits a single base away.

The library relied on the immunoSEQ multiplex PCR assay. TCRdb obtained this table from immuneACCESS and retained in-frame rearrangements with V and J assigned. These tables miss some clones; where compared with another copy, unresolved V genes account for less than half of the shortfall, and the remainder is unexplained. Present in this sample are about 50,000 clones, around nine tenths of which were seen just once. The ten largest clones take up around 0.78% of the sample. Sequenced material: PBMCs. The receptor comes from a man aged 25 to 45 with colorectal cancer.

The DNA sequence is given as TGTGCCAGCAGTTACGGGCAGGACAACTTCAATCAGCCCCAGCATTTT. Its amino acids are CASSYGQDNFNQPQHF. The chain employs TRBV6-2 or TRBV6-3 and TRBJ1-5; the D gene is perhaps TRBD1, from 5 matching bases. The germline V gene specifies MNHEY as CDR1 and SVGEGT as CDR2. Cut back by 2 bases and 3 bases, the V and J ends lie 14 bases apart. Inclusive of the bounding cysteine and phenylalanine, the CDR3 is 16 residues long. Only the CDR3 DNA stays, 48 bases, in frame from base 1.